This paragraph reports one TCR beta chain. Its antigen is not known. V gave up 5 bases and J gave up 1 base, with 23 bases separating them. Germline V gives CDR1 SNHLY, CDR2 FYNNEI. The CDR3 covers 18 residues. This sample is drawn from a study of cytotoxic CD8 clonotypes in ibrutinib-treated CLL. About the study: Response was recorded as partial in roughly 24 patients and complete in 2; at median roughly 70 months, about 14 remained remitted and about twelve had progressed. Study-wide points: The public clonotypes identified were infrequent and showed contraction or stability on treatment. Clonality showed a rise at ibrutinib response that reversed toward baseline at progression.

The method was immunoSEQ multiplex PCR; TCRdb's version includes in-frame clones alone and lacks a portion of them. The table includes around 92,000 clones, roughly three quarters detected once. The chain has TRBV2 and TRBJ1-1; no clear D gene. Sequences were derived from PBMCs, sampled after 24 months of ibrutinib treatment. This sequence was found in a human donor with chronic lymphocytic leukemia. For the CDR3, the DNA is TGTGCCAGCAGTACCCGACCCTTGGGTCTCCAGCAGAACACTGAAGCTTTCTTT. Translation: CASSTRPLGLQQNTEAFF.